Listed below are T cell receptor beta chains from one sample, sequenced in a study of chemoradiotherapy in HPV16-positive cancers. Assay: immunoSEQ multiplex PCR; the TCRdb copy retains only in-frame clones and omits some. The table has some 28,000 clones, 75% to 90% seen once. The material was blood, obtained from a patient who underwent chemoradiotherapy. Receptor source: a human donor with HPV-associated anogenital cancer. The CDR3 runs from the conserved cysteine through the conserved F or W. The D gene is left open where the match is weak. Clone sizes are given selectively: once, few, many, or a class where the clone is expanded.

v_gene	abundance	d_gene	j_gene	CDR3aa	CDR3nt
TRBV5-1	.	.	TRBJ1-2	CASSLRGGYGYTF	TGCGCCAGCAGCTTGAGGGGGGGCTATGGCTACACCTTC
TRBV9	.	.	TRBJ1-1	CASSVGSGQSSGYTEAFF	TGTGCCAGCAGCGTAGGGTCGGGGCAGTCGTCAGGGTACACTGAAGCTTTCTTT
TRBV7-9	once	TRBD2	TRBJ2-1	CASSLSGVGEQFF	TGTGCCAGCAGCCTTAGCGGGGTAGGTGAGCAGTTCTTC
TRBV5-1	.	.	TRBJ2-5	CASSLGGSGQETQYF	TGCGCCAGCAGCTTAGGGGGGTCGGGGCAAGAGACCCAGTACTTC
TRBV29-1	once	.	TRBJ2-6	CSVQSWVSGANVLTF	TGCAGCGTCCAATCATGGGTCTCTGGGGCCAACGTCCTGACTTTC
TRBV10-3	.	.	TRBJ1-1	CASSYLNRGTEAFF	TGTGCCAGCAGTTATTTGAATAGGGGCACTGAAGCTTTCTTT
TRBV2	.	.	TRBJ1-4	CASRAGPNEKLFF	TGTGCCAGCAGGGCAGGGCCTAATGAAAAACTGTTTTTT
TRBV5-6	.	TRBD2	TRBJ2-2	CASSLDGGGVFGELFF	TGTGCCAGCAGCTTGGATGGCGGGGGGGTCTTCGGGGAGCTGTTTTTT
TRBV10-3	few	TRBD1	TRBJ2-5	CAISGGTGSGQETQYF	TGTGCCATCAGTGGGGGGACAGGGAGTGGACAAGAGACCCAGTACTTC
TRBV19	.	.	TRBJ1-3	CASSTSGGNTIYF	TGTGCCAGTAGTACCTCCGGGGGAAACACCATATATTTT
TRBV6-1	few	.	TRBJ1-6	CASSERAYNSPLHF	TGTGCCAGCAGTGAGCGTGCCTATAATTCACCCCTCCACTTT
TRBV5-4	few	.	TRBJ2-2	CASSLYDGELFF	TGTGCCAGCAGCTTGTACGACGGGGAGCTGTTTTTT
TRBV18	.	TRBD1	TRBJ2-1	CASSSGQGFNEQFF	TGTGCCAGCTCATCGGGACAGGGGTTCAATGAGCAGTTCTTC
TRBV5-1	few	.	TRBJ1-2	CASSLDAGQGAGYTF	TGCGCCAGCAGCTTGGACGCGGGCCAGGGCGCTGGCTACACCTTC
TRBV4-2	.	.	TRBJ2-7	CASSNGMVGSDEQYF	TGTGCCAGCAGCAACGGGATGGTTGGTTCCGACGAGCAGTACTTC
TRBV5-1	.	TRBD2	TRBJ2-7	CASSLGTSVYEQYF	TGCGCCAGCAGCTTGGGGACTAGCGTTTACGAGCAGTACTTC
TRBV5-1	.	.	TRBJ2-7	CASSPLGTPYEQYF	TGCGCCAGCAGCCCTCTGGGTACGCCCTACGAGCAGTACTTC
TRBV6-1	.	TRBD1	TRBJ2-5	CASDRDSKTQYF	TGTGCCAGCGACAGGGATAGTAAGACCCAGTACTTC
TRBV7-2	.	.	TRBJ1-5	CASSPNPSQPQHF	TGTGCCAGCAGCCCTAACCCAAGTCAGCCCCAGCATTTT
TRBV5-1	.	.	TRBJ2-5	CASSWDVGDRTQYF	TGCGCCAGCAGCTGGGACGTAGGAGATAGGACCCAGTACTTC
TRBV7-3	.	.	TRBJ2-6	CASSSRESGANVLTF	TGTGCCAGCTCCTCTCGGGAGTCTGGGGCCAACGTCCTGACTTTC
TRBV5-6	.	.	TRBJ2-1	CASSLVGGAYNEQFF	TGTGCCAGCAGCTTGGTAGGGGGGGCGTACAATGAGCAGTTCTTC
TRBV15	.	TRBD1	TRBJ1-2	CATSRAGTGPYTF	TGTGCCACCAGCAGGGCCGGGACAGGGCCCTACACCTTC
TRBV5-1	.	.	TRBJ2-2	CASSLTLIRANTGELFF	TGCGCCAGCAGCTTGACGCTTATCAGGGCGAACACCGGGGAGCTGTTTTTT
TRBV5-1	.	.	TRBJ2-1	CASTYRVQSSYNEQFF	TGCGCCAGCACTTACAGGGTCCAAAGCTCCTACAATGAGCAGTTCTTC
TRBV20-1	.	TRBD1	TRBJ1-1	CSATEGTGAFF	TGCAGTGCTACAGAAGGGACAGGAGCTTTCTTT
TRBV19	.	.	TRBJ2-6	CASSIWGAGANVLTF	TGTGCCAGTAGTATATGGGGGGCTGGGGCCAACGTCCTGACTTTC
TRBV19	.	.	TRBJ2-3	CASSRTDTQYF	TGTGCCAGTAGTCGAACAGATACGCAGTATTTT
TRBV6-5	.	TRBD1	TRBJ1-1	CASSSRTGTGNTEAFF	TGTGCCAGCAGTTCACGAACCGGGACAGGGAACACTGAAGCTTTCTTT
TRBV9	once	TRBD2	TRBJ2-2	CASSVVGGLRANTGELFF	TGTGCCAGCAGCGTAGTGGGGGGACTAAGAGCGAACACCGGGGAGCTGTTTTTT
TRBV7-2	.	.	TRBJ2-2	CASSFGRGNTGELFF	TGCGCCAGCAGCTTCGGCAGGGGGAACACCGGGGAGCTGTTTTTT
TRBV19	.	.	TRBJ1-2	CASTETQGGYTF	TGTGCCAGTACCGAGACTCAAGGTGGCTACACCTTC
TRBV2	.	TRBD1	TRBJ1-2	CASKLRGGDSSDYTF	TGTGCCAGCAAATTGAGGGGCGGGGACAGTAGTGACTACACCTTC
TRBV9	few	.	TRBJ2-2	CASSATRRVGELFF	TGTGCCAGCAGCGCCACTAGGCGGGTCGGGGAGCTGTTTTTT
TRBV5-1	.	.	TRBJ2-5	CASSLGPQSQETQYF	TGCGCCAGCAGCTTGGGACCCCAAAGCCAAGAGACCCAGTACTTC
TRBV5-6	.	.	TRBJ1-6	CASSRGVRGSPLHF	TGTGCCAGCAGCCGTGGGGTTCGGGGTTCACCCCTCCACTTT
TRBV6-5	.	TRBD1	TRBJ1-2	CASSLGQSYGYTF	TGTGCCAGCAGCCTGGGACAGAGCTATGGCTACACCTTC
TRBV27	.	TRBD2	TRBJ2-3	CASKPSGGAADTQYF	TGTGCCAGCAAACCTAGCGGGGGGGCAGCAGATACGCAGTATTTT
TRBV27	.	.	TRBJ2-7	CASSLGAADGEQYF	TGTGCCAGCAGTTTAGGAGCGGCCGACGGCGAGCAGTACTTC
TRBV30	.	.	TRBJ1-1	CAWRQRENTEAFF	TGTGCCTGGAGGCAGAGAGAGAACACTGAAGCTTTCTTT
TRBV30	.	.	TRBJ2-6	CAWANSGPNVLTF	TGTGCCTGGGCTAACTCCGGTCCCAACGTCCTGACTTTC
TRBV7-2	.	.	TRBJ1-2	CASSPTFYGYTF	TGTGCCAGCAGTCCCACTTTCTATGGCTACACCTTC
TRBV2	.	.	TRBJ1-2	CASESSVTNYGYTF	TGTGCCAGTGAGTCTTCGGTCACTAACTATGGCTACACCTTC
TRBV27	.	TRBD1	TRBJ2-1	CASSPAGGTGFLSEQFF	TGTGCCAGCAGTCCTGCTGGGGGGACAGGTTTTCTTTCGGAGCAGTTCTTC
TRBV6-1	.	.	TRBJ1-1	CASSVVRNTEAFF	TGTGCCAGCAGTGTCGTCCGGAACACTGAAGCTTTCTTT
TRBV5-7	.	.	TRBJ1-3	CASSATVKPSLILGNTIYF	TGTGCCAGCAGCGCGACGGTTAAACCCTCTCTCATTCTAGGAAACACCATATATTTT